This TCR beta chain was observed in a study of T cell responses to AZD1222 COVID-19 vaccine. The data were produced by immunoSEQ multiplex PCR, yet TCRdb's version contains in-frame clones alone and is incomplete. The sample consists of 90,000 to 150,000 clones, about 85% of them appearing once. General study findings and limits: At baseline, seropositivity was found in only a handful of AZD1222 recipients. Nearly half of spike-specific TCRs reportedly target variant regions that are unmutated in the B.1.351 and B.1.1.7 variants. White British donors predominated, females outnumbered males, and clonal diversity was possibly underestimated.

As for this clone: Its antigen is currently unknown.

Second-dose intervals of approximately 4 or approximately 12 weeks were pooled. This TCR was recovered from an adult who received the AZD1222 COVID-19 vaccine. The sample consisted of peripheral blood, taken 28 days after the second AZD1222 dose.

The CDR3 spells CASSYSDRTYEQYF. The CDR3 DNA reads as TGTGCCAGCAGTTACTCGGATCGCACCTACGAGCAGTACTTC. The V gene is TRBV6-6, the J gene TRBJ2-7; D not certain. CDR3 length: 14 amino acids. Germline V gives CDR1 MNHNY, CDR2 SVGAGI (reference sequence). V lost 0 bases to trimming and J lost 2 bases, with 8 bases between them.